This TCR beta chain was recovered during a study of blood T cell repertoires in COVID-19. Some clones are missing from TCRdb's copy, which holds only in-frame ones; the method was immunoSEQ multiplex PCR. This sample yields 250,000 or so clones, of which about 83% are seen a single time; roughly 1.9% belongs to the top ten. Germline CDR1 and CDR2: LGHNA and YSLEER. The CDR3 loop spans 14 amino acids. Trimming removed 6 bases from V and 7 bases from J; junction bases left unmatched: 11. Individuals aged about 18 to 100 years were recruited from roughly 23 US areas. Sequences were obtained from PBMCs or T cells enriched from blood (not recorded which). This clonotype was obtained from a woman aged 50 to 65 who had recovered from COVID-19. The chain joins TRBV4-3 to TRBJ1-2; 7 nucleotides align to TRBD1. CDR3 in DNA: TGCGCCAGCAGATACGACAGGGAGGCTAGTGGCTACACCTTC. It is translated as CASRYDREASGYTF.